Shown below are 9 T cell receptor beta chains from a single sample sequenced in a study of identical twins (dated by TCRdb to the mid-2010s). Libraries were prepared through 5' RACE. These reads were obtained on an Illumina HiSeq 2000. TCRdb reworked the public reads: Q25 trimming with fastp, MiXCR clone assembly, productive beta chains retained. Each CDR3 protein appears once, grouped with its most common genes and DNA. The sample has some 760,000 distinct CDR3 sequences on record, over 15% of them singletons. Over 10% of the sample is in the top ten clones. This same sample was also part of a study on T cells expressing NK-cell markers.

The sample comprised PBMCs. The receptors stem from a woman under 30 in good health.

This clonotype has a handful of counts. V usage is TRBV6-5 and J usage is TRBJ1-1; 9 bases line up with TRBD1. Germline loops: CDR1 MNHEY, CDR2 SVGAGI. The CDR3 consists of 16 residues. Trimming removed 3 bases from V and 6 bases from J; junction bases left unmatched: 11. The CDR3 nucleotides read TGTGCCAGCAGTTATTTTCCCCCGGACAGGGGATCTGAAGCTTTCTTT. Encoded protein: CASSYFPPDRGSEAFF.

The chain links TRBV7-2 to TRBJ2-7; 9 nucleotides line up with TRBD2. CDR1 SGHTA and CDR2 FQGNSA come from the germline V gene. Trimming removed 3 bases from V and 3 bases from J; junction bases left unmatched: 6. This CDR3 has 15 amino acids. DNA for the CDR3: TGTGCCAGCAGCTTTGGCCCTAGCGGGGACTACGAGCAGTACTTC. Its translation is CASSFGPSGDYEQYF.

This clonotype was seen only a few times. As DNA, the CDR3 is TGTGCCAGCAGTTCAGAGAGCTCCCGCGGGTACTACGAGCAGTACTTC. Amino acids: CASSSESSRGYYEQYF. V gene TRBV6-5 combines with J gene TRBJ2-7; tentative D call: TRBD2 (5 bases). The V end was cut by 4 bases, the J end by 3 bases, with 19 bases between. Germline V lookup: CDR1 MNHEY, CDR2 SVGAGI. CDR3 length: 16 residues.

This clonotype was counted a few times. The CDR3, as DNA: TGTGCCAGCAGTTTACAAACGACAGGGCGAATATACAATGAGCAGTTCTTC. Its translation is CASSLQTTGRIYNEQFF. The chain is built from TRBV27 and TRBJ2-1; TRBD1 matches at 7 bases. V shed 2 bases and J 4 bases; nucleotides not matched to a gene: 11. The CDR3 sequence is 17 residues long. The germline CDR1 and CDR2 sequences are MNHEY and SMNVEV (reference sequence).

This clonotype was observed many times. The chain carries TRBV20-1 and TRBJ1-2; TRBD1 matches 7 bases. The V and J ends lost 6 bases and 4 bases, in that order; junction bases with no gene match: 5. Germline assignment: CDR1 DFQATT and CDR2 SNEGSKA (reference sequence). The CDR3 extends over 12 amino acids. The CDR3 here is CSADDRAYGYTF. The CDR3 nucleotides are TGCAGTGCAGATGACAGGGCCTATGGCTACACCTTC.

This clonotype has just a few counts. The V gene is TRBV27, the J gene TRBJ2-6, with 7 bases matching TRBD1. V shed 3 bases, J shed 2 bases, and the junction held 4 bases outside the gene matches. Germline loops: CDR1 MNHEY, CDR2 SMNVEV (reference sequence). The CDR3 loop spans 16 amino acids. The DNA of the CDR3 is TGTGCCAGCAGTTTTGTAGGGGGCGCTGGGGCCAACGTCCTGACTTTC. Protein sequence: CASSFVGGAGANVLTF. Filled out from reference TRBV27 and TRBJ2-6, the complete variable domain reads EAQVTQNPRYLITVTGKKLTVTCSQNMNHEYMSWYRQDPGLGLRQIYYSMNVEVTDKGDVPEGYKVSRKEKRNFPLILESPSPNQTSLYFCASSFVGGAGANVLTFGAGSRLTVL.

This rearrangement joins TRBV9 to TRBJ2-6; 7 bases match TRBD1. The CDR3 spans 18 residues. Unmatched junction bases numbered 15, after V lost 7 bases and J lost 2 bases. Germline CDR1 is SGDLS and CDR2 is YYNGEE. This CDR3 reads CASAEQGWGVPGANVLTF. The CDR3 region has the DNA TGTGCCAGCGCCGAACAGGGGTGGGGTGTACCTGGGGCCAACGTCCTGACTTTC.

This clonotype has only a few counts. This chain links TRBV5-1 with TRBJ1-1, with unresolved D. Germline CDR1 SGHRS, CDR2 YFSETQ. Between the trimmed V and J ends, which lost 3 bases and 2 bases, there was a span of 11 bases. The CDR3 length is 14 residues. This chain's CDR3 is CASSSYGLNTEAFF. CDR3 nucleotides: TGCGCCAGCAGCTCCTACGGTCTTAACACTGAAGCTTTCTTT.

This clonotype was detected only a few times. The J gene is TRBJ2-1, the V gene TRBV6-1; D unclear. The germline V gene encodes CDR1 MNHNS and CDR2 SASEGT. The CDR3 loop spans 13 amino acids. V lost 6 bases to trimming and J lost 3 bases, with 9 bases between them. Written as DNA, the CDR3 is TGTGCCAGCAGCCAGACCCGCTACAATGAGCAGTTCTTC. It is translated as CASSQTRYNEQFF.